Below are 12 T cell receptor beta chains sequenced from a single sample in a study of blood T cell repertoires in COVID-19. Sequenced by immunoSEQ multiplex PCR; TCRdb stores in-frame clones only, minus some. The repertoire holds about 120,000 clones, around three quarters seen once, with roughly 17% in the top ten. Sequenced material: peripheral blood. All receptors come from a man between 60 and 70 years old with active or convalescent COVID-19.

CDR3 in DNA: TGCGCCAGCAGCTCAACAGGGACAGATACGCAGTATTTT. This sequence encodes CASSSTGTDTQYF. The chain is built from TRBV5-1 and TRBJ2-3, with a weak D call TRBD1 (6 bases). In germline, CDR1 is SGHRS, CDR2 YFSETQ. Trimming left V 3 bases short and J 3 bases short, with 8 bases between. The length of the CDR3 is 13 residues. Full variable domain (missing parts from reference TRBV5-1 and TRBJ2-3): KAGVTQTPRYLIKTRGQQVTLSCSPISGHRSVSWYQQTPGQGLQFLFEYFSETQRNKGNFPGRFSGRQFSNSRSEMNVSTLELGDSALYLCASSSTGTDTQYFGPGTRLTVL.

This sequence joins TRBV2 and TRBJ2-7; 8 bases agree with TRBD1. CDR3 length equals 14 residues. The germline gives CDR1 SNHLY, CDR2 FYNNEI. The junction had 11 bases not matched to a gene; V was cut back by 7 bases and J by 6 bases. This CDR3 is CASNSAGQGGEQYF. For the CDR3, the DNA is TGTGCCAGCAACTCAGCAGGACAGGGCGGCGAGCAGTACTTC.

The J gene is TRBJ2-5, the V gene TRBV5-1, with D perhaps matching TRBD1 (5 bases). The CDR3 has 15 residues. With 2 bases removed from V and 4 bases from J, the gap between germline ends came to 15 bases. The germline gives CDR1 SGHRS, CDR2 YFSETQ. CDR3 DNA sequence: TGCGCCAGCAGCTTATACGCAGGAAGGGGAGAGACCCAGTACTTC. This codes for CASSLYAGRGETQYF.

This clone showed up just once. The chain couples TRBV13 to TRBJ1-3, with 7 nucleotides matching TRBD1. Germline CDR1 PRHDT, CDR2 FYEKMQ (reference sequence). With 2 bases clipped from V and 4 bases from J, the junction kept 2 bases outside the gene matches. The CDR3 contains 14 residues. The CDR3 here is CASSLTGDGNTIYF. The CDR3 coding sequence is TGTGCCAGCAGCTTAACAGGGGACGGAAACACCATATATTTT. The variable domain in full, with the rest retrieved from reference TRBV13 and TRBJ1-3, is AAGVIQSPRHLIKEKRETATLKCYPIPRHDTVYWYQQGPGQDPQFLISFYEKMQSDKGSIPDRFSAQQFSDYHSELNMSSLELGDSALYFCASSLTGDGNTIYFGEGSWLTVV.

V is TRBV29-1 and J is TRBJ1-4; D gene unclear. The CDR3 covers 13 residues. V lost 7 bases and J 6 bases, leaving 15 bases between the germline ends. From germline, CDR1 is SQVTM and CDR2 ANQGSEA. Written as DNA, the CDR3 is TGCAGCGCCACCCTTAGATTTGATGAAAAACTGTTTTTT. Amino acids: CSATLRFDEKLFF. Full variable domain (missing parts from reference TRBV29-1 and TRBJ1-4): SAVISQKPSRDICQRGTSLTIQCQVDSQVTMMFWYRQQPGQSLTLIATANQGSEATYESGFVIDKFPISRPNLTFSTLTVSNMSPEDSSIYLCSATLRFDEKLFFGSGTQLSVL.

The chain uses TRBV5-1 and TRBJ2-3; D is uncertain. V was clipped by 4 bases and J by 4 bases, with 16 bases between them. This CDR3 comprises 15 residues. The germline V gene has CDR1 SGHRS and CDR2 YFSETQ. The CDR3 nucleotides are TGCGCCAGCAGCGACGGTTATAGAGCGCCAGATACGCAGTATTTT. Translation gives CASSDGYRAPDTQYF.

This clone was observed a single time. V gene TRBV27 combines with J gene TRBJ2-7; TRBD2 matches at 8 bases. Germline CDR1 MNHEY, CDR2 SMNVEV (reference sequence). This CDR3 has 15 residues. V trimming: 7 bases; J trimming: 6 bases; junction bases outside the gene matches: 14. This CDR3 is CASTPGGGIGSEQYF. The CDR3 bases are TGTGCCAGCACCCCCGGGGGGGGAATCGGTAGCGAGCAGTACTTC.

J is TRBJ2-5 and V is TRBV12-3 or TRBV12-4; TRBD1 might be the D (5 bases). V gave up 1 base and J gave up 12 bases, with 15 bases separating them. The CDR3 is 13 residues long. The CDR3 sequence is CASSLGTSGLKYF. CDR3 sequence (DNA): TGTGCCAGCAGTTTAGGAACTTCAGGGTTGAAGTACTTC.

The chain is built from TRBV18 and TRBJ1-3; the D is unclear. CDR1 is KGHSH, CDR2 LQKENI, per germline. This CDR3 has 16 residues. V was clipped by 5 bases and J by 0 bases, with 14 bases between them. The CDR3 region is CASSIDPGVSGNTIYF. The CDR3 region has the DNA TGTGCCAGCTCAATCGACCCCGGGGTCTCTGGAAACACCATATATTTT.

This clone was observed a single time. The rearrangement joins TRBV28 to TRBJ2-7, with D uncertain. V lost 6 bases and J 3 bases, leaving 9 bases between the germline ends. The CDR3 length is 12 residues. Germline V lookup: CDR1 MDHEN, CDR2 SYDVKM. Written as DNA, the CDR3 is TGTGCCAGCAGCGGCGGTTTCTACGAGCAGTACTTC. This sequence encodes CASSGGFYEQYF.

The gene calls are TRBV11-1 and TRBJ2-5, with D tentatively TRBD1 (5 bases). The germline gives CDR1 SGHAT, CDR2 FQDESV (reference sequence). The V end was cut by 2 bases, the J end by 5 bases, with 15 bases between. The CDR3 runs to 15 residues. The CDR3 loop is CASSLIGSKGETQYF. The CDR3 DNA follows: TGTGCCAGCAGCTTAATCGGGTCCAAGGGGGAGACCCAGTACTTC.

The CDR3 DNA sequence: TGTGCCAGCTCACCACACCAGGGAATTTTAGACGAGCAGTACTTC. Translated: CASSPHQGILDEQYF. V gene TRBV18 combines with J gene TRBJ2-7; the D gene is possibly TRBD1 (5 bases). CDR3 length equals 15 residues. The germline V gene has CDR1 KGHSH and CDR2 LQKENI. The V end lost 1 base, the J end lost 5 bases, and 15 bases lay between the germline ends. Full variable domain (outside the CDR3, taken from reference TRBV18 and TRBJ2-7): NAGVMQNPRHLVRRRGQEARLRCSPMKGHSHVYWYRQLPEEGLKFMVYLQKENIIDESGMPKERFSAEFPKEGPSILRIQQVVRGDSAAYFCASSPHQGILDEQYFGPGTRLTVT.